This entry lists 30 T cell receptor beta chains sequenced from one sample in a study of PD-1 blockade in classical Hodgkin lymphoma. Data came from immunoSEQ multiplex PCR; TCRdb stores just in-frame clones and leaves some out. The profile shows nearly 60,000 clones, less than 95% of them singletons. All patients relapsed after autologous stem cell transplantation, and brentuximab vedotin exposure varied. The material was peripheral blood mononuclear cells (PBMCs), obtained before the second cycle of nivolumab. All receptors derive from a human donor with classical Hodgkin lymphoma.

The chain joins TRBV7-9 to TRBJ2-3, with D tentatively TRBD1 (6 bases). Deletions cut 7 bases from V and 2 bases from J, with 19 bases between. This CDR3 has 16 residues. Germline-derived CDR1 and CDR2 are SEHNR and FQNEAQ (reference sequence). In DNA, the CDR3 is TGTGCCAGCACCTCAAAAAGGGGGTCCTCCACAGATACGCAGTATTTT. Its protein product is CASTSKRGSSTDTQYF.

The chain links TRBV10-3 to TRBJ2-2, with D perhaps being TRBD1 or TRBD2 (5 bases each). The V end was cut by 2 bases, the J end by 6 bases, with 10 bases between. CDR3 length: 14 amino acids. The V gene's germline CDR1 is ENHRY and CDR2 SYGVKD. CDR3 amino acids: CAISEAGRAGELFF. CDR3 nucleotide sequence: TGTGCCATCAGTGAGGCAGGGCGGGCCGGGGAGCTGTTTTTT.

The V call is TRBV7-3, the J call TRBJ2-7, with 7 bases fitting TRBD2. Germline V CDR1 and CDR2: SGHTA, FQGTGA. The CDR3 runs to 15 residues. With V trimmed by 2 bases and J by 2 bases, 6 bases remained unmatched. CDR3 bases: TGTGCCAGCAGCTTAGGGGCTAGCGGAACCTACGAGCAGTACTTC. It encodes CASSLGASGTYEQYF.

This chain uses TRBV30 with TRBJ2-7, with TRBD2 identical over 7 bases. Germline V gene data show CDR1 as GTSNPN and CDR2 as SVGIG (reference sequence). This CDR3 is built from 13 residues. The V segment lost 7 bases and the J segment 4 bases; nucleotides outside the gene matches: 10. Written as DNA, the CDR3 is TGTGCCTTCTACTGGGTGGGAGGGTACGAGCAGTACTTC. It specifies CAFYWVGGYEQYF.

This chain joins TRBV5-6 and TRBJ2-3; no firm D call. The CDR3 is 16 residues long. Germline values: CDR1 SGHDT, CDR2 YYEEEE. Trimming took off 3 bases at V and 2 bases at J, with 16 bases between the two ends. The CDR3 nucleotides read TGTGCCAGCAGCTGGTTGGGTGTCTCATCCACAGATACGCAGTATTTT. Translating it yields CASSWLGVSSTDTQYF.

The chain combines TRBV5-6 with TRBJ2-1; no clear D. Per the germline V gene, CDR1 is SGHDT and CDR2 is YYEEEE. Trimming pared 0 bases from V and 5 bases from J, leaving 9 bases between. This CDR3 spans 14 amino acids. The CDR3 protein is CASSLVHLNNEQFF. In DNA form, the CDR3 reads TGTGCCAGCAGCTTGGTACACCTTAACAATGAGCAGTTCTTC. The full variable domain, with the rest looked up from reference TRBV5-6 and TRBJ2-1, is DAGVTQSPTHLIKTRGQQVTLRCSPKSGHDTVSWYQQALGQGPQFIFQYYEEEERQRGNFPDRFSGHQFPNYSSELNVNALLLGDSALYLCASSLVHLNNEQFFGPGTRLTVL.

The chain employs TRBV9 and TRBJ1-2, with 9 bases matching TRBD1. V shed 3 bases and J 7 bases; nucleotides not matched to a gene: 13. Germline lookup yields CDR1 SGDLS and CDR2 YYNGEE. The CDR3 length is 16 residues. The CDR3 nucleotides are TGTGCCAGCAGCGCAAATCCGGGACAGGGTTTGGTTGGCTACACCTTC. Its protein is CASSANPGQGLVGYTF. Full variable domain (outside the CDR3, taken from reference TRBV9 and TRBJ1-2): DSGVTQTPKHLITATGQRVTLRCSPRSGDLSVYWYQQSLDQGLQFLIQYYNGEERAKGNILERFSAQQFPDLHSELNLSSLELGDSALYFCASSANPGQGLVGYTFGSGTRLTVV.

The chain recombines TRBV4-2 with TRBJ1-1; D might be TRBD1 (5 bases). The length of the CDR3 is 17 residues. Germline assignment: CDR1 LGHNA and CDR2 YNFKEQ. The V gene lost 1 base and the J gene lost 3 bases, with 18 bases spanning the gap. DNA of the CDR3: TGTGCCAGCAGCCAAGGAAGCGGGACGGATTATTACACTGAAGCTTTCTTT. Its translation is CASSQGSGTDYYTEAFF.

The V and J genes are TRBV7-9 and TRBJ2-7; a possible D gene is TRBD2 (5 bases). The germline CDR1 and CDR2 sequences are SEHNR and FQNEAQ (reference sequence). The CDR3 covers 15 residues. V lost 5 bases and J 6 bases, leaving 20 bases between the germline ends. This CDR3 reads CASSPPTGSGLEQYF. CDR3 coding DNA: TGTGCCAGCAGCCCCCCAACGGGATCTGGGCTCGAGCAGTACTTC. Supplemented by reference TRBV7-9 and TRBJ2-7, the full variable domain reads DTGVSQNPRHKITKRGQNVTFRCDPISEHNRLYWYRQTLGQGPEFLTYFQNEAQLEKSRLLSDRFSAERPKGSFSTLEIQRTEQGDSAMYLCASSPPTGSGLEQYFGPGTRLTVT.

The chain uses TRBV7-9 and TRBJ2-5; D is possibly TRBD2 (6 bases). The J call may be wrong; the DNA end is better matched by TRBJ2-7. The CDR3 is 15 residues long. Germline V gene data show CDR1 as SEHNR and CDR2 as FQNEAQ (reference sequence). CDR3 residues: CASSPALSGPYEQYF. Written as DNA, the CDR3 is TGTGCCAGCAGCCCGGCCCTAAGCGGGCCCTACGAGCAGTACTTC.

The V and J genes are TRBV6-5 and TRBJ1-4; no clear D. V shed 6 bases and J shed 14 bases, with 16 bases lying between them. From germline, CDR1 is MNHEY and CDR2 SVGAGI. The CDR3 loop spans 12 amino acids. The chain's CDR3 is CASRNDGSGLFF. The CDR3 nucleotides are TGTGCCAGCAGAAATGACGGGAGCGGTCTGTTTTTT.

The J gene is TRBJ2-3, the V gene TRBV27, with TRBD1 as a possible D gene (6 bases). Looked up from germline, CDR1 is MNHEY and CDR2 is SMNVEV (reference sequence). The CDR3 runs 17 residues. Trimming pared 6 bases from V and 3 bases from J, leaving 22 bases between. CDR3 bases: TGTGCCAGCAGACCCGGACAGTACCGTTATTTAACAGATACGCAGTATTTT. It encodes CASRPGQYRYLTDTQYF.

The gene calls are TRBV5-1 and TRBJ2-7; TRBD1 agrees at 7 bases. CDR1 is SGHRS and CDR2 is YFSETQ in the germline V gene. With V trimmed by 3 bases and J by 5 bases, 11 bases remained unmatched. The CDR3 has 15 residues. CDR3 bases: TGCGCCAGCAGCTACTATGACAGGGTCCCCCACGAGCAGTACTTC. Protein sequence: CASSYYDRVPHEQYF.

The chain joins TRBV11-2 to TRBJ2-7, with D perhaps matching TRBD2 (5 bases). The CDR3 is 14 residues long. Germline V lookup: CDR1 SGHAT, CDR2 FQNNGV. The germline V and J ends were trimmed by 0 bases and 7 bases, with 13 bases remaining between them. The CDR3: CASSLDLGSGEQYF. CDR3 DNA sequence: TGTGCCAGCAGCTTAGATCTGGGCTCGGGAGAGCAGTACTTC.

This sequence joins TRBV6-1 and TRBJ1-2; TRBD1 aligns across 8 bases. Losses at the gene ends were 2 bases for V and 4 bases for J; bases not matched to a gene: 9. Per the germline V gene, CDR1 is MNHNS and CDR2 is SASEGT. The length of the CDR3 is 16 residues. The CDR3 sequence: CASSETPGQGSYGYTF. The CDR3 coding sequence is TGTGCCAGCAGTGAAACCCCCGGACAGGGTAGCTATGGCTACACCTTC.

The chain links TRBV7-8 to TRBJ1-6; D remains unclear. The CDR3 extends over 17 amino acids. Germline V gene data show CDR1 as SGHVS and CDR2 as FQNEAQ. Trimming removed 2 bases at V and 0 bases at J, with 11 bases between. CDR3 coding DNA: TGTGCCAGCAGCTTATCGGGCTTAAGCTCCTATAATTCACCCCTCCACTTT. Amino acid sequence: CASSLSGLSSYNSPLHF.

The chain uses TRBV14 and TRBJ2-1; weak D call: TRBD2 (6 bases). Between the trimmed V and J ends, which lost 4 bases and 7 bases, there was a span of 20 bases. The germline V gene encodes CDR1 SGHDN and CDR2 FVKESK. The CDR3 is 16 amino acids. CDR3: CASSPGWGEIRNEQFF. CDR3 nucleotide sequence: TGTGCCAGCAGCCCAGGATGGGGGGAGATTCGGAATGAGCAGTTCTTC.

The gene calls are TRBV11-1 and TRBJ2-7; the D gene is possibly TRBD1 (6 bases). Trimming stripped 5 bases from V and 2 bases from J, with 13 bases between. Germline V lookup: CDR1 SGHAT, CDR2 FQDESV (reference sequence). The CDR3 length is 14 residues. The CDR3 is CASSPQAGAYEQYF. Written as DNA, the CDR3 is TGTGCCAGCAGCCCGCAGGCAGGGGCCTACGAGCAGTACTTC.

The rearrangement joins TRBV27 to TRBJ2-1; a weak D match, TRBD2 (5 bases). V lost 5 bases, J lost 2 bases, and 16 bases lay in between. Germline values: CDR1 MNHEY, CDR2 SMNVEV (reference sequence). The CDR3 extends over 16 amino acids. For the CDR3, the DNA is TGTGCCAGCAGTCCCCGGAAAGGGAGCCCCTACAATGAGCAGTTCTTC. Encoded protein: CASSPRKGSPYNEQFF.

This rearrangement joins TRBV10-3 to TRBJ2-7; 7 bases align to TRBD1. With 3 bases clipped from V and 10 bases from J, the junction kept 12 bases outside the gene matches. There are 14 residues in the CDR3. Germline V gene data show CDR1 as ENHRY and CDR2 as SYGVKD. CDR3 in amino acids: CAISDFRDRENQYF. The CDR3 DNA sequence: TGTGCCATCAGTGATTTCCGAGACAGGGAAAATCAGTACTTC.

This chain links TRBV27 with TRBJ1-2; D is perhaps TRBD1 (5 bases). Per the germline V gene, CDR1 is MNHEY and CDR2 is SMNVEV (reference sequence). This CDR3 spans 13 amino acids. V was clipped by 5 bases and J by 6 bases, with 13 bases between them. CDR3: CASSPGYLDGYTF. CDR3 nucleotide sequence: TGTGCCAGCAGTCCAGGGTATTTGGATGGCTACACCTTC.

The rearrangement links TRBV11-1 to TRBJ2-1; weak D call: TRBD2 (7 bases). The V and J ends lost 5 bases and 4 bases respectively, with 18 bases between them. The CDR3 extends over 16 amino acids. Germline V gene data show CDR1 as SGHAT and CDR2 as FQDESV (reference sequence). The CDR3 reads CASSQSGIGGYNEQFF. The CDR3 bases are TGTGCCAGCAGCCAGAGCGGGATAGGGGGTTACAATGAGCAGTTCTTC.

This rearrangement joins TRBV5-4 to TRBJ2-6, with D unclear. There are 14 residues in the CDR3. V was cut by 4 bases and J by 5 bases, with 10 bases left in between. The germline gives CDR1 SGHNT, CDR2 YYREEE (reference sequence). CDR3 residues: CASSPETWANVLTF. The CDR3 DNA reads TGTGCCAGCAGCCCAGAAACCTGGGCCAACGTCCTGACTTTC.

The chain recombines TRBV10-3 with TRBJ1-1, with D unresolved. Trimming shortened V by 0 bases and J by 0 bases, and 5 bases separated the two germline ends. CDR1 is ENHRY and CDR2 is SYGVKD in the germline V gene. The CDR3 totals 14 residues. The CDR3 DNA sequence: TGTGCCATCAGTGAGTCTCCCTTGAACACTGAAGCTTTCTTT. Translating it yields CAISESPLNTEAFF.

This clone was counted once. The chain uses TRBV5-6 and TRBJ1-3; possibly TRBD1 for D (5 bases). This CDR3 is built from 15 residues. Germline lookup yields CDR1 SGHDT and CDR2 YYEEEE. Between the trimmed V and J ends, which lost 3 bases and 0 bases, there was a span of 10 bases. The CDR3 loop is CASSYQGFSGNTIYF. Written as DNA, the CDR3 is TGTGCCAGCAGCTACCAGGGATTCTCTGGAAACACCATATATTTT. The full variable domain, its missing parts supplied by reference TRBV5-6 and TRBJ1-3, is DAGVTQSPTHLIKTRGQQVTLRCSPKSGHDTVSWYQQALGQGPQFIFQYYEEEERQRGNFPDRFSGHQFPNYSSELNVNALLLGDSALYLCASSYQGFSGNTIYFGEGSWLTVV.

This clone was recorded once. The rearrangement links TRBV6-5 to TRBJ2-5; either TRBD1 or TRBD2 may supply D (5 bases each). CDR1 is MNHEY and CDR2 is SVGAGI in the germline V gene. Trimming removed 5 bases from V and 10 bases from J, with 20 bases in between. There are 14 residues in the CDR3. Written as DNA, the CDR3 is TGTGCCAGCAGTAAGGGGACGCGACTGAGAGGCCAGTACTTC. Translating gives CASSKGTRLRGQYF.

The CDR3 coding sequence is TGTGCCAGCAGCGGTCCGGGACACCTACAAGAGACCCAGTACTTC. Amino acids: CASSGPGHLQETQYF. The J gene is TRBJ2-5, the V gene TRBV9; a possible D gene is TRBD1 (6 bases). Germline lookup yields CDR1 SGDLS and CDR2 YYNGEE. This CDR3 has 15 residues. V lost 3 bases and J 2 bases, leaving 14 bases between the germline ends.

This clone was observed once. The J gene is TRBJ1-6, the V gene TRBV19; D remains unclear. The germline V and J ends were trimmed by 5 bases and 8 bases, with 16 bases remaining between them. Germline CDR1 is LNHDA and CDR2 is SQIVND (reference sequence). The CDR3 is 15 residues long. Written as DNA, the CDR3 is TGTGCCAGTAGTGTTTTCCCGAGGGAGGATTCACCCCTCCACTTT. Its translation: CASSVFPREDSPLHF.

This chain connects TRBV27 to TRBJ1-1; D remains ambiguous. Germline V gives CDR1 MNHEY, CDR2 SMNVEV (reference sequence). The CDR3 extends over 13 amino acids. Trimming cost V 2 bases and J 2 bases, with 6 bases left between them. For the CDR3, the DNA is TGTGCCAGCAGTTTAAAGGTTAACACTGAAGCTTTCTTT. This codes for CASSLKVNTEAFF.

The table lists this clone with a count of one. The chain is built from TRBV19 and TRBJ2-7, with D possibly TRBD2 on 5 matching bases. CDR3 length equals 12 residues. V gave up 5 bases and J gave up 3 bases, with 8 bases separating them. Germline V gene lookup returns CDR1 LNHDA and CDR2 SQIVND (reference sequence). The chain's CDR3 is CASSGEFYEQYF. CDR3 sequence (DNA): TGTGCCAGTAGTGGGGAGTTCTACGAGCAGTACTTC.